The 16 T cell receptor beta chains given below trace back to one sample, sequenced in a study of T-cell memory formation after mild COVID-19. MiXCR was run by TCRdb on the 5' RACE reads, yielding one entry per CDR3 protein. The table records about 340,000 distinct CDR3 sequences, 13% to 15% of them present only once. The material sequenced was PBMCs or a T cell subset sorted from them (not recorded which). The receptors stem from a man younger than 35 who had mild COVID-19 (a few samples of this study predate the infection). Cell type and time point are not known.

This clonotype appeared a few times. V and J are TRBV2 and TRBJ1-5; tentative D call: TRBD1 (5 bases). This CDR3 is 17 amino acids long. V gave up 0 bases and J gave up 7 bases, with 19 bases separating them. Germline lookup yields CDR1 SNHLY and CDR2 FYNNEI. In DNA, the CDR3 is TGTGCCAGCAGTGAAGCGCTACGGGGATTAAGGGGACAGCCCCAGCATTTT. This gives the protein CASSEALRGLRGQPQHF.

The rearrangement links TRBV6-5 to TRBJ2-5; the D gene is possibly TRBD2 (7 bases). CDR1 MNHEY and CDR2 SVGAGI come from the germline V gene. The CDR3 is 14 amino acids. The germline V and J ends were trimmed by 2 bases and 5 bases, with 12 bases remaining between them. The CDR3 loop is CASSYGGGAETQYF. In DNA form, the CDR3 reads TGTGCCAGCAGTTACGGGGGGGGGGCGGAGACCCAGTACTTC.

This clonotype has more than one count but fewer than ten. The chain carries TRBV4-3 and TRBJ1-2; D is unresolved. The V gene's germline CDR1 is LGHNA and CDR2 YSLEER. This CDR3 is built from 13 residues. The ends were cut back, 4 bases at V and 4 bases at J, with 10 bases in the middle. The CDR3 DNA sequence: TGCGCCAGCAGCCCTTTACCAGGCTATGGCTACACCTTC. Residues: CASSPLPGYGYTF.

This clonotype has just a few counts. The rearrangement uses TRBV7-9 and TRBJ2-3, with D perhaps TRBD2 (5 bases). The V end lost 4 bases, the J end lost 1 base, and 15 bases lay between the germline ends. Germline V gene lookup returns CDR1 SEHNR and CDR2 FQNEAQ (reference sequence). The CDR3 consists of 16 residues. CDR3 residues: CASSSRTESGTDTQYF. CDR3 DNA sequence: TGTGCCAGCAGCTCAAGGACTGAGAGTGGCACAGATACGCAGTATTTT.

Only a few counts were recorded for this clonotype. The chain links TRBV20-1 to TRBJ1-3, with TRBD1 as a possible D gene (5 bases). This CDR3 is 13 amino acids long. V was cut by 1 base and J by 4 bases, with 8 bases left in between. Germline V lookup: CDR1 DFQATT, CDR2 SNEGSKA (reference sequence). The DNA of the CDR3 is TGCAGTGCTAGAGCCGGGGGAGGAAACACCATATATTTT. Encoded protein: CSARAGGGNTIYF.

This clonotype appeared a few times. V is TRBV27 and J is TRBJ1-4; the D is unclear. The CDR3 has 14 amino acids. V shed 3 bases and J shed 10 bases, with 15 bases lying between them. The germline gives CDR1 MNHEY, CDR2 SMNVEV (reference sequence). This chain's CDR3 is CASSFGKNLGKLFF. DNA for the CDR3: TGTGCCAGCAGTTTCGGAAAAAACCTGGGAAAACTGTTTTTT.

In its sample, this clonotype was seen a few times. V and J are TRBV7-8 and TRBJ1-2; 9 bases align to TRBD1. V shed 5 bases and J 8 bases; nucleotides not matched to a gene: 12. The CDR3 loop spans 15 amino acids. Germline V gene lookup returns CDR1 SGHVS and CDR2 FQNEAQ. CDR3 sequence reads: CASSRTRGQGRGYTF. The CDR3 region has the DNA TGTGCCAGCAGCAGAACGCGGGGACAGGGCAGAGGCTACACCTTC.

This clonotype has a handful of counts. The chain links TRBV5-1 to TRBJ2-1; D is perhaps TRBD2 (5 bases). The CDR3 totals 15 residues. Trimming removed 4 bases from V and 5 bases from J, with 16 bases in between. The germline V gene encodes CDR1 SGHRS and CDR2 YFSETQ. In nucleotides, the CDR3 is TGCGCCAGCAGCCCTGGTCCCACGCGGGACAATGAGCAGTTCTTC. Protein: CASSPGPTRDNEQFF.

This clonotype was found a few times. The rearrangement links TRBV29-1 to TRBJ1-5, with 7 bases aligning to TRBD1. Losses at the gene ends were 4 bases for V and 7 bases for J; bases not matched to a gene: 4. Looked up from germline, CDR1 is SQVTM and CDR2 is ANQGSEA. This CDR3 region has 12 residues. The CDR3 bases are TGCAGCGTTGCAGGGGGAGGCCAGCCCCAGCATTTT. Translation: CSVAGGGQPQHF.

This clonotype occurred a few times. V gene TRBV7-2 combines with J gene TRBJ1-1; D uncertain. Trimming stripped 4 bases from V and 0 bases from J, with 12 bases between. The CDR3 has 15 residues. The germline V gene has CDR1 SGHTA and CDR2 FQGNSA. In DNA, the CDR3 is TGTGCCAGCAGCTACGCCCGAGGGATGAACACTGAAGCTTTCTTT. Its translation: CASSYARGMNTEAFF.

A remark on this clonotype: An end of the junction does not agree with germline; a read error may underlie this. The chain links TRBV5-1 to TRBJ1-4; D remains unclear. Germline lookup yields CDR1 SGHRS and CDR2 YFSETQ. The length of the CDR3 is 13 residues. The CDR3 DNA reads TGCGCCGGCAGCTCCATCCCCAATGAAAAACTGTTTTTT. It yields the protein CAGSSIPNEKLFF.

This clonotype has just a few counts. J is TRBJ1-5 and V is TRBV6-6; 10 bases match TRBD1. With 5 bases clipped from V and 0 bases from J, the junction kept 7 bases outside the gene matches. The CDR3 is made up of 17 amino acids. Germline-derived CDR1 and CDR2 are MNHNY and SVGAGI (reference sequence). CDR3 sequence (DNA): TGTGCCAGCAGTCTGGGACAGGGGTTATATAGCAATCAGCCCCAGCATTTT. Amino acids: CASSLGQGLYSNQPQHF.

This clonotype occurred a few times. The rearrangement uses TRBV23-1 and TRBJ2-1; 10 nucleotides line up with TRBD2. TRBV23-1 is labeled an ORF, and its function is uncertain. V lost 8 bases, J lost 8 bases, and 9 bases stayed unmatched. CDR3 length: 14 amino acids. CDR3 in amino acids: CASHTSGAVDEQFF. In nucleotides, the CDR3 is TGCGCCAGCCATACTAGCGGGGCGGTGGATGAGCAGTTCTTC.

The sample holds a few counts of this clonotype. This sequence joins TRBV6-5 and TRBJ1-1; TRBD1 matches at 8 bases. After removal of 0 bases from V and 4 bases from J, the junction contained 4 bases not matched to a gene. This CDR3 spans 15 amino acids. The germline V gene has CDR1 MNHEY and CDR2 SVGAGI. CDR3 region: CASSYSSTGGTEAFF. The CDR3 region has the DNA TGTGCCAGCAGTTACTCGAGTACAGGGGGCACTGAAGCTTTCTTT.

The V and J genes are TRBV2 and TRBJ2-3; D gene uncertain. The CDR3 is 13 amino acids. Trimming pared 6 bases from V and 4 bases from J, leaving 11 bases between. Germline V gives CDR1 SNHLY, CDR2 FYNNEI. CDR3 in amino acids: CASSLRPPDTQYF. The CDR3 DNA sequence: TGTGCCAGCAGCTTACGACCACCAGATACGCAGTATTTT.

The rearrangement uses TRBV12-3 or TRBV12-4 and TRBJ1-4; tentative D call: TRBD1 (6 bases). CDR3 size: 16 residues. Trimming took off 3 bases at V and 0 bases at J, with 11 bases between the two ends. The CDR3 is CASSFRGGATNEKLFF. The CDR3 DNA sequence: TGTGCCAGCAGTTTTAGGGGGGGGGCAACTAATGAAAAACTGTTTTTT.